Listed below are T cell receptor beta chains from one sample, sequenced in a study of cytomegalovirus exposure and HLA in healthy donors. Sequenced by immunoSEQ multiplex PCR; TCRdb stores in-frame clones only, minus some. The data show roughly 160,000 clones, approximately 81% seen once. The specimen sequenced was PBMCs. These TCRs come from a man aged 30-40 years in good health and CMV-seropositive. CDR3s include the opening cysteine and the closing phenylalanine or tryptophan. The order of the fields is D gene, V gene, J gene, clone size, CDR3 DNA, CDR3 protein. D genes are given only for firm matches. The size entry is marked missing in some rows and otherwise reads once, few, many or a size class.

>NA|TRBV5-1|TRBJ1-1|NA
TGCGCCAGCAGCGCGGTAGGGGTCGGGACTGAAGCTTTCTTT
CASSAVGVGTEAFF
>NA|TRBV14|TRBJ2-7|NA
TGTGCCAGCAGCCTCGGACGGGATATCTACGAGCAGTACTTC
CASSLGRDIYEQYF
>TRBD1|TRBV6-6|TRBJ1-2|NA
TGTGCCAGCAGCTTCCAGGGGGCGAGGGGCTACACCTTC
CASSFQGARGYTF
>NA|TRBV5-4|TRBJ1-2|NA
TGTGCCAGCACACCGGAGAAGGGCGGAGGCTATGGCTACACCTTC
CASTPEKGGGYGYTF
>NA|TRBV7-8|TRBJ2-2|NA
TGTGCCAGCAGCCTCAGGACGGGAGACACCGGGGAGCTGTTTTTT
CASSLRTGDTGELFF
>TRBD1|TRBV7-9|TRBJ2-1|NA
TGTGCCAGCAGCTTGGGGGACAGGGGGCATAAACCCAATGAGCAGTTCTTC
CASSLGDRGHKPNEQFF
>TRBD2|TRBV19|TRBJ2-2|NA
TGTGCCAGTAGTCTAATAGCGGGAGAAGCGGCCGGGGAGCTGTTTTTT
CASSLIAGEAAGELFF
>NA|TRBV9|TRBJ1-2|NA
TGTGCCAGCAGCGTACAGGGAGGTGGCTACACCTTC
CASSVQGGGYTF
>NA|TRBV10-2|TRBJ1-1|few
TGCGCCAGCAACTCCCAGGGCGAGACTGAAGCTTTCTTT
CASNSQGETEAFF
>NA|TRBV21-1|TRBJ2-1|NA
TGTGCCAGCAGCAAAAAGGGGAACGTCAATGAGCAGTTCTTC
CASSKKGNVNEQFF
>TRBD2|TRBV7-3|TRBJ2-5|NA
TGTGCCAGCAGCTTAGAGACTAGCGGAGAGGTCCGGGAGACCCAGTACTTC
CASSLETSGEVRETQYF
>TRBD2|TRBV11-3|TRBJ2-2|once
TGTGCCAGCAGCAGACTAGCGGGAGTGAACACCGGGGAGCTGTTTTTT
CASSRLAGVNTGELFF
>NA|TRBV2|TRBJ2-7|NA
TGTGCCAGCAGTGATTTGAGGGAGCAGCAGTACTTC
CASSDLREQQYF
>TRBD2|TRBV5-8|TRBJ2-1|NA
TGTGCCAGTAGAAGCGGGACTAGAACCCCCAATGAGCAGTTCTTC
CASRSGTRTPNEQFF
>TRBD2|TRBV15|TRBJ2-1|NA
TGTGCCACCAGCAGAGAACTAGCGGGCTTCTACAATGAGCAGTTCTTC
CATSRELAGFYNEQFF
>TRBD1|TRBV7-9|TRBJ1-2|NA
TGTGCCAGCAGCTCGACAGGGGACGATGGCTACACCTTC
CASSSTGDDGYTF
>TRBD1|TRBV18|TRBJ1-3|NA
TGTGCCAGCTCAGACAGGGAGAGCTCTGGAAACACCATATATTTT
CASSDRESSGNTIYF
>TRBD1|TRBV30|TRBJ1-2|NA
TGTGCCTGGAGGGGACAGACATTCTACACCTTC
CAWRGQTFYTF
>NA|TRBV5-1|TRBJ2-3|NA
TGCGCCAGCAGCTTTGGCGGTGCAGATACGCAGTATTTT
CASSFGGADTQYF
>NA|TRBV6-5|TRBJ2-1|NA
TGCGCCAGCAGTTACGGCGGGGACAGTAGCAATGAGCAGTTCTTC
CASSYGGDSSNEQFF
>NA|TRBV18|TRBJ2-3|NA
TGTGCCAGCGCTTTAAGGGGCGCAGATACGCAGTATTTT
CASALRGADTQYF
>NA|TRBV4-1|TRBJ1-1|NA
TGCGCCAGCAGAAACAGGTTTAAAAACACTGAAGCTTTCTTT
CASRNRFKNTEAFF
>NA|TRBV9|TRBJ2-1|NA
TGTGCCAGCAGCCCCTCCGGGAGCTCCTACAATGAGCAGCTCTTC
CASSPSGSSYNEQLF
>NA|TRBV5-6|TRBJ2-7|NA
TGTGCCAGCAGCTTGGCCCTCACAGGGAAAGAGCCCTACGAGCAGTACTTC
CASSLALTGKEPYEQYF